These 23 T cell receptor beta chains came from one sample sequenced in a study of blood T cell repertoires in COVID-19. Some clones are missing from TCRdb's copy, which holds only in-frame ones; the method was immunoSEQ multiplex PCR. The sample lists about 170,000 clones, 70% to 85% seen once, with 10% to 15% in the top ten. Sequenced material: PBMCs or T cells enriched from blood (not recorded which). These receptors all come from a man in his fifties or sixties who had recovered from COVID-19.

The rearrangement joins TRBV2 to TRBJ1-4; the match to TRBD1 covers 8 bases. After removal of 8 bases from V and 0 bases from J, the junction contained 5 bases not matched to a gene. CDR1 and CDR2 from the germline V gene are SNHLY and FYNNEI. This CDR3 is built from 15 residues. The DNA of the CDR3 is TGTGCCAGCGGACAGGGACCCACAACTAATGAAAAACTGTTTTTT. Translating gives CASGQGPTTNEKLFF.

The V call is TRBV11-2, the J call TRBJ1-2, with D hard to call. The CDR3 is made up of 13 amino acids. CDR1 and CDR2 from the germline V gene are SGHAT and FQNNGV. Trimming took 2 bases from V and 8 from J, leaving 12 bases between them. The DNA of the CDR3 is TGTGCCAGCAGCTTAACTGGTGGTGTCGGCTACACCTTC. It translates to CASSLTGGVGYTF.

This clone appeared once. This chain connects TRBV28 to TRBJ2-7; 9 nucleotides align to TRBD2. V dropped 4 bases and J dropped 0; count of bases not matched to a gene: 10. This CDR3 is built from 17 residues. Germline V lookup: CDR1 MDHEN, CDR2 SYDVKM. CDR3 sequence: CASSSYGGAGGSYEQYF. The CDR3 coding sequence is TGTGCCAGCAGTTCCTACGGAGGAGCGGGGGGCTCCTACGAGCAGTACTTC.

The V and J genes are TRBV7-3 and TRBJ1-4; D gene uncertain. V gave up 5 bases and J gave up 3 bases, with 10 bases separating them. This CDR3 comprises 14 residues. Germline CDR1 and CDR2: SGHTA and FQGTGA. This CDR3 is CASSAEVPNEKLFF. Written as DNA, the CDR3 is TGTGCCAGCAGCGCTGAGGTGCCTAATGAAAAACTGTTTTTT. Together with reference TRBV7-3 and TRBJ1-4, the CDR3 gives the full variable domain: GAGVSQTPSNKVTEKGKYVELRCDPISGHTALYWYRQSLGQGPEFLIYFQGTGAADDSGLPNDRFFAVRPEGSVSTLKIQRTERGDSAVYLCASSAEVPNEKLFFGSGTQLSVL.

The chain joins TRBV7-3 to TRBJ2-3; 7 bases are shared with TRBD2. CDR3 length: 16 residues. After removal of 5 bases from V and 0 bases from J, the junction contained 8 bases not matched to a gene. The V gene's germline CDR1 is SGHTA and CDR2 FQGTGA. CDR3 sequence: CASSKTSGMSTDTQYF. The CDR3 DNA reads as TGTGCCAGCAGCAAAACCAGCGGGATGAGCACAGATACGCAGTATTTT.

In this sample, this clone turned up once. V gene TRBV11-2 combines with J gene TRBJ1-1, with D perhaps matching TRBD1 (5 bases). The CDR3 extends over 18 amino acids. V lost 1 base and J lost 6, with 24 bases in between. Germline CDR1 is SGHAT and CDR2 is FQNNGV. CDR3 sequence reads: CASSLVAWRGVTSPEAFF. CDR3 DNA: TGTGCCAGCAGCTTAGTAGCCTGGCGGGGGGTAACCTCCCCTGAAGCTTTCTTT. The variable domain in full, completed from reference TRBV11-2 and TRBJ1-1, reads EAGVAQSPRYKIIEKRQSVAFWCNPISGHATLYWYQQILGQGPKLLIQFQNNGVVDDSQLPKDRFSAERLKGVDSTLKIQPAKLEDSAVYLCASSLVAWRGVTSPEAFFGQGTRLTVV.

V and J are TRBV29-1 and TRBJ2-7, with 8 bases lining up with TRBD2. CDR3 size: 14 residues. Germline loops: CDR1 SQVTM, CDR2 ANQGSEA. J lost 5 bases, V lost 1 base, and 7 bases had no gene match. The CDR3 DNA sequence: TGCAGCGTTGAAGGGGCGGGGGGCATCAACGAGCAGTACTTC. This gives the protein CSVEGAGGINEQYF.

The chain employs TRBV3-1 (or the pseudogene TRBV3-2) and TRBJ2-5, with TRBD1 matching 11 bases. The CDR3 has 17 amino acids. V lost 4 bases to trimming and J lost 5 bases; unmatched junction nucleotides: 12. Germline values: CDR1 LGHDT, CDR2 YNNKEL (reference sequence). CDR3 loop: CASSPYTGTGGRETQYF. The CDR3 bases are TGTGCCAGCAGCCCCTACACCGGGACAGGGGGGCGGGAGACCCAGTACTTC.

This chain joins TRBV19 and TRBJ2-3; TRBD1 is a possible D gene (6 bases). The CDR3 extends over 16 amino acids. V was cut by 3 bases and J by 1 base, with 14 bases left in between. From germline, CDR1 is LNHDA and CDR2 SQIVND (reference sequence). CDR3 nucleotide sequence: TGTGCCAGTAGTATCCTGCCAGGGGTAGGCACAGATACGCAGTATTTT. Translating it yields CASSILPGVGTDTQYF.

For the CDR3, the DNA is TGCGCCAGCAGCCACCGGGACAGGGGTTCCGACTACTATGGCTACACCTTC. It encodes CASSHRDRGSDYYGYTF. The V gene is TRBV4-3, the J gene TRBJ1-2; 10 bases line up with TRBD1. The germline CDR1 and CDR2 sequences are LGHNA and YSLEER. Trimming took 3 bases from V and 3 from J; bases not matched to a gene: 10. The CDR3 is 17 amino acids.

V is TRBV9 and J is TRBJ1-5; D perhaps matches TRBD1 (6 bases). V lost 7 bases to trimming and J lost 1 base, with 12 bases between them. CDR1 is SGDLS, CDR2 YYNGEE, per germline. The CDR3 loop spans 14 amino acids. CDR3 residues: CASGQGISNQPQHF. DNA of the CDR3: TGTGCCAGCGGGCAGGGGATCAGCAATCAGCCCCAGCATTTT. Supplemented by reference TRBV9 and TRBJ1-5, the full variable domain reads DSGVTQTPKHLITATGQRVTLRCSPRSGDLSVYWYQQSLDQGLQFLIQYYNGEERAKGNILERFSAQQFPDLHSELNLSSLELGDSALYFCASGQGISNQPQHFGDGTRLSIL.

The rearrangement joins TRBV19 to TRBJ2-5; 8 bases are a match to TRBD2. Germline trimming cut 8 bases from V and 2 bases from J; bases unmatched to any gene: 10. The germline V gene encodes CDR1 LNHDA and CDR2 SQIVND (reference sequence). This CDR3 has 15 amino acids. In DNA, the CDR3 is TGTGCCAGTGGCCCCGGACTAGCTCCACAAGAGACCCAGTACTTC. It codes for CASGPGLAPQETQYF.

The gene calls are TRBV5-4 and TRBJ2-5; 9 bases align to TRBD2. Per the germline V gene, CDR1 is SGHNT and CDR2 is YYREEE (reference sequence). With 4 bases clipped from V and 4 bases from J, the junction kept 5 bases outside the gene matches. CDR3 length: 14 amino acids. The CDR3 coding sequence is TGTGCCAGCAGCCTAGCGGGAATAGGAGAGACCCAGTACTTC. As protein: CASSLAGIGETQYF.

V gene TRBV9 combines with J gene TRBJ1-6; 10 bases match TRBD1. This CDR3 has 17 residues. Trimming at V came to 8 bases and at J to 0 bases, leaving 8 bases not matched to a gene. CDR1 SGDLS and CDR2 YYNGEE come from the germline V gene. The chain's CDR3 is CARPGQGKSSYNSPLHF. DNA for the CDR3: TGTGCCAGACCGGGACAGGGGAAGAGCTCCTATAATTCACCCCTCCACTTT.

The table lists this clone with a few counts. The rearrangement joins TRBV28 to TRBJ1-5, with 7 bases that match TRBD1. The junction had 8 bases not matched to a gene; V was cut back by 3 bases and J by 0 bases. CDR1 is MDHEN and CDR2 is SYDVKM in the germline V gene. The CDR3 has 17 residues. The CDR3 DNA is TGTGCCAGCAGTTTGACGAGGGGACAGTATAGCAATCAGCCCCAGCATTTT. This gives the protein CASSLTRGQYSNQPQHF.

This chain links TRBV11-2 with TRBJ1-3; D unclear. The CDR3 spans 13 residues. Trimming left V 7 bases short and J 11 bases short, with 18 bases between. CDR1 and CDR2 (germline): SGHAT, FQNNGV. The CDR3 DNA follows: TGTGCCAGCACTCCCAACCCGGGAGGCGCCATATATTTT. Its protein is CASTPNPGGAIYF.

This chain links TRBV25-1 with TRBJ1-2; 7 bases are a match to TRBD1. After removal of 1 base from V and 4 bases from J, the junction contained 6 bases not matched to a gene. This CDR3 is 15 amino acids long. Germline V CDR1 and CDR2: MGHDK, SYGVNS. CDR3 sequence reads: CASSELTGSVYGYTF. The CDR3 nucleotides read TGTGCCAGCAGTGAATTGACAGGGTCCGTCTATGGCTACACCTTC.

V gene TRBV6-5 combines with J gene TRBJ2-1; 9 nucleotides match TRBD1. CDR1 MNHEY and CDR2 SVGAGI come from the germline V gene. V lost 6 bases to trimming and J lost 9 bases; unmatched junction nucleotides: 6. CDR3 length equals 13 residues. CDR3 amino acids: CASRGQGSGEQFF. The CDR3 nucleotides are TGTGCCAGCAGAGGACAGGGGTCCGGTGAGCAGTTCTTC.

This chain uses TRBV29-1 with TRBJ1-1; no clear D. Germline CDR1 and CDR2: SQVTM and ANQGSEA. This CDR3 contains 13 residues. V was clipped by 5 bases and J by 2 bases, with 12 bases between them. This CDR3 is CSVRQEANTEAFF. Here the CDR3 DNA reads TGCAGCGTTCGTCAAGAGGCAAACACTGAAGCTTTCTTT.

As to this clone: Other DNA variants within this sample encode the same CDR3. CDR3 region: CASSLGTGGEKLFF. The CDR3 DNA reads TGTGCCAGCAGCCTCGGGACAGGGGGCGAAAAACTGTTTTTT. This chain connects TRBV28 to TRBJ1-4; 12 bases match TRBD1. Germline V lookup: CDR1 MDHEN, CDR2 SYDVKM. This CDR3 is built from 14 residues. The V segment lost 6 bases and the J segment 8 bases; nucleotides outside the gene matches: 4.

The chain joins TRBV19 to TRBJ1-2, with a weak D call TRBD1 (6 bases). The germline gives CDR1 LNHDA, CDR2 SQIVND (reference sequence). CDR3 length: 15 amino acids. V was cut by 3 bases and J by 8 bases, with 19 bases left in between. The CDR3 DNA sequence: TGTGCCAGTAGTATGATCGACAGGCGCCCTAGAGGCTACACCTTC. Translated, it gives CASSMIDRRPRGYTF.

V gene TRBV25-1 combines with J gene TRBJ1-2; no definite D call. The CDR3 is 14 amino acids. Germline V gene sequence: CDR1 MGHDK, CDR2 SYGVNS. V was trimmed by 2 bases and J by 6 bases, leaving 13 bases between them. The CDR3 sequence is CASSEPGFGDGYTF. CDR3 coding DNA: TGTGCCAGCAGTGAACCGGGGTTTGGGGATGGCTACACCTTC.

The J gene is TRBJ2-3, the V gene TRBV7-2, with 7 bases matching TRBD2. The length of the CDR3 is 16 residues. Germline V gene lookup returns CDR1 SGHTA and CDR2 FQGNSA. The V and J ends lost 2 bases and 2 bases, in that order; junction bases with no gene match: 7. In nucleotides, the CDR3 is TGTGCCAGCAGCTTAAGAGGGCGGGGGTTCACAGATACGCAGTATTTT. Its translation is CASSLRGRGFTDTQYF.